This T cell receptor beta chain was sequenced during a study of blood T cell repertoires in COVID-19. The overall study: PBMCs, B-cell-depleted T cells, or T cells were the source of the cDNA or gDNA that made up the material.

The CDR3 loop spans 18 amino acids. Germline V gene data show CDR1 as ENHRY and CDR2 as SYGVKD. V was pared by 4 bases and J by 3 bases, with 25 bases between. Everyone who took part was roughly 18 to 89 years old, and they came from about 23 US areas. Clinical histories supplied by participants themselves formed the basis of cohort assignment. How the authors handled the data: Nucleated cell counts were estimated from reference gene primer amplification. Measured with immunoSEQ multiplex PCR; TCRdb has only the in-frame clones, and not every one. The V and J calls and clone size are taken from that table; D and trimming were inferred from the DNA. The table shows roughly 140,000 clones, with around 87% occurring only once.

The sample comprised PBMCs or T cells enriched from blood (not recorded which). The clonotype comes from a woman aged 25-40 years with acute COVID-19. The chain has TRBV10-3 and TRBJ2-7; a possible D gene is TRBD1 (6 bases). CDR3 nucleotides: TGTGCCATCAGTGGGGGGCAAAATCGCGGAAACTCCGTCTACGAGCAGTACTTC. As protein: CAISGGQNRGNSVYEQYF.